This is a list of T cell receptor beta chains from one sample in a study of shared clonotypes between healthy human individuals. The data were produced by immunoSEQ multiplex PCR, yet TCRdb's version contains in-frame clones alone and is incomplete. The data show over a million clones, with about 98% seen just once and roughly 0.45% held by the top ten. Sequenced material: naive CD4+ T cells sorted from blood. These receptors originate from a man aged 25-40 years in good health. The CDR3 runs from the conserved cysteine through the conserved F or W. The D gene is left open where the match is weak. Some rows have no size entry. The others give once, few or many, or a class for an expanded clone.

TRBJ1-2,TRBV4-2,NA,NA,TGTGCCAGCAGCCTACGCGCAGGGACTAACTATGGCTACACCTTC,CASSLRAGTNYGYTF
TRBJ2-7,TRBV5-1,NA,TRBD1,TGCGCCAGCAGGAACCAGGGGGCTGAAGAGCAGTACTTC,CASRNQGAEEQYF
TRBJ2-3,TRBV29-1,NA,TRBD1,TGCAGCGTTTTTGGACAGGATAGCACAGATACGCAGTATTTT,CSVFGQDSTDTQYF
TRBJ2-7,TRBV6-5,NA,NA,TGTGCCAGCAGTTACTCGGGGGGTGCCCTCTACGAGCAGTACTTC,CASSYSGGALYEQYF
TRBJ2-3,TRBV6-6,NA,NA,TGTGCCAGCACCTACGCGGGTTTGAGGACAGATACGCAGTATTTT,CASTYAGLRTDTQYF
TRBJ2-1,TRBV9,NA,NA,TGTGCCAGCAGCGTAGGGGTAGGGAACAATGAGCAGTTCTTC,CASSVGVGNNEQFF
TRBJ2-1,TRBV10-3,NA,NA,TGTGCCATCAGTGAAAGGGCTAGCTCCTACAATGAGCAGTTCTTC,CAISERASSYNEQFF
TRBJ1-3,TRBV5-1,NA,TRBD1,TGCGCCAGCAGCAATACGACAGGGAGGGACACCATATATTTT,CASSNTTGRDTIYF
TRBJ1-5,TRBV18,NA,NA,TGTGCCAGCTCACGCCAACAGAGCAATCAGCCCCAGCATTTT,CASSRQQSNQPQHF
TRBJ2-7,TRBV7-2,NA,NA,TGTGCCAGCAGCTTAGGGTCGGGGGACTTCTACGAGCAGTACTTC,CASSLGSGDFYEQYF
TRBJ1-1,TRBV18,once,NA,TGTGCCAGCTCGCTGGACAGGAACACTGAAGCTTTCTTT,CASSLDRNTEAFF
TRBJ2-3,TRBV11-3,NA,NA,TGTGCCAGCAGCTTCGGGACTGCTTTTTCGGATACGCAGTATTTT,CASSFGTAFSDTQYF
TRBJ2-3,TRBV5-4,NA,TRBD2,TGTGCCAGCAGGGCTGCCGGGAGGGAGACGCAGTATTTT,CASRAAGRETQYF
TRBJ2-7,TRBV11-2,NA,NA,TGTGCCAGCAGCCAGACCGCGGGGCACTACGAGCAGTACTTC,CASSQTAGHYEQYF
TRBJ1-4,TRBV5-4,NA,NA,TGTGCCAGCAGCTTGTCGCCCAGGCCCGGGGCCGTACGGGGGGAAAAACTGTTTTTT,CASSLSPRPGAVRGEKLFF
TRBJ2-5,TRBV18,NA,NA,TGTGCCAGCTCACCGGGGCGCCAAGAGACCCAGTACTTC,CASSPGRQETQYF
TRBJ2-4,TRBV7-9,once,NA,TGTGCCAGCAGCTTAGTAAGTAGGGCCAAAAACATTCAGTACTTC,CASSLVSRAKNIQYF
TRBJ1-1,TRBV7-2,NA,TRBD1,TGTGCCAGCAGCTCCCCGGGACAGCCGAACACTGAAGCTTTCTTT,CASSSPGQPNTEAFF
TRBJ1-4,TRBV18,NA,NA,TGTGCCAGCTCACCGGGGACCTCAACTAATGAAAAACTGTTTTTT,CASSPGTSTNEKLFF
TRBJ1-5,TRBV5-1,NA,NA,TGCGCCAGCACAGGGAGGGACAATCAGCCCCAGCATTTT,CASTGRDNQPQHF
TRBJ1-3,TRBV7-9,NA,NA,TGTGCCAGCAGCTTACGTACAGACCTAAACTCTGGAAACACCATATATTTT,CASSLRTDLNSGNTIYF
TRBJ2-7,TRBV10-2,NA,NA,TGCGCCAGCGGCTGGGTCCACGAGCAGTACTTC,CASGWVHEQYF
TRBJ2-1,TRBV9,NA,NA,TGTGCCAGCAGCGGGGACTGGGGTGAGCAGTTCTTC,CASSGDWGEQFF
TRBJ1-1,TRBV28,NA,NA,TGTGCCAGCAGTTTTTGGCAGGGGACGAACACTGAAGCTTTCTTT,CASSFWQGTNTEAFF
TRBJ2-1,TRBV29-1,NA,NA,TGCAGCGTTGTCCGGGTGGGGAACAATGAGCAGTTCTTC,CSVVRVGNNEQFF
TRBJ2-1,TRBV5-4,NA,NA,TGTGCCAGCAGCTTGGACGCGGACAATGAGCAGTTCTTC,CASSLDADNEQFF
TRBJ1-4,TRBV19,NA,NA,TGTGCCAGTAGTCCCGGGGGCCAGCCAGGGGAAAAACTGTTTTTT,CASSPGGQPGEKLFF
TRBJ2-5,TRBV6-6,NA,TRBD2,TGTGCCAGCAGCCTCCAGGGCGGGAGCTATGAGACCCAGTACTTC,CASSLQGGSYETQYF
TRBJ2-3,TRBV30,NA,TRBD2,TGTGCCTGGAGTGTTTTCTCCGGCGTAATAGCGGGAGTTAGGCCCCCTGGATCAGATACGCAGTATTTT,CAWSVFSGVIAGVRPPGSDTQYF
TRBJ2-6,TRBV9,NA,NA,TGTGCCAGCAGCGAAACAGGGACTGGGGCCAACGTCCTGACTTTC,CASSETGTGANVLTF
TRBJ1-2,TRBV7-9,once,NA,TGTGCCAGCAGCTTAGTAGGGAACTATGGCTACACCTTC,CASSLVGNYGYTF
TRBJ2-3,TRBV6-5,NA,TRBD2,TGTGCCAGCAGCCATAAAAGCGGGATTAGAGATACGCAGTATTTT,CASSHKSGIRDTQYF
TRBJ1-5,TRBV29-1,NA,TRBD1,TGCAGCGCTGGACAGGGTTGGGATCAGCCCCAGCATTTT,CSAGQGWDQPQHF
TRBJ2-1,TRBV10-3,NA,NA,TGTGCCATCAGTGAGTCGAAGGTTGGGACAAGATCCAATGAGCAGTTCTTC,CAISESKVGTRSNEQFF
TRBJ2-7,TRBV29-1,NA,NA,TGCAGCGTTGAAGGCGGCAGGGTGGGATCCTACGAGCAGTACTTC,CSVEGGRVGSYEQYF
TRBJ2-1,TRBV18,NA,TRBD2,TGTGCCAGCTCACCATTGGGCCCCAGCGGGAGAGAAACCAATGAGCAGTTCTTC,CASSPLGPSGRETNEQFF
TRBJ2-3,TRBV9,NA,NA,TGTGCCAGCAGGAAGGGCGGTGGTTACGGGACCACAGATACGCAGTATTTT,CASRKGGGYGTTDTQYF
TRBJ2-1,TRBV27,NA,TRBD2,TGTGCCAGCAGTTTACAAGCGGGAGCTTCCTACAATGAGCAGTTCTTC,CASSLQAGASYNEQFF
TRBJ1-5,TRBV5-8,NA,NA,TGTGCCAGCAGCTTGTGGCTTCGGGCTCTCGCCGTGGAGCCCCAGCATTTT,CASSLWLRALAVEPQHF
TRBJ2-2,TRBV11-3,NA,TRBD1,TGTGCCAGCAGCTTAGATGGACAGGGGAGGGAGCTGTTTTTT,CASSLDGQGRELFF
TRBJ1-2,TRBV5-4,NA,NA,TGTGCCAGCAGCTTGGGCGGTGAAACCAACTATGGCTACACCTTC,CASSLGGETNYGYTF
TRBJ2-1,TRBV4-1,NA,NA,TGCGCCAGCAGCCCGACCATAAATGGCCAGGCACTTTACAATGAGCAGTTCTTC,CASSPTINGQALYNEQFF
TRBJ2-5,TRBV5-1,NA,TRBD1,TGCGCCAGCAGCTGGGAAGACAGGGGAGAAGAGACCCAGTACTTC,CASSWEDRGEETQYF
TRBJ2-1,TRBV2,NA,NA,TGTGCCAGCAGTGAAACGCCGGGGTCGAATGAGCAGTTCTTC,CASSETPGSNEQFF
TRBJ1-2,TRBV5-1,NA,TRBD1,TGCGCCAGCAGCTACGGGACAGGGGACTATGGCTACACCTTC,CASSYGTGDYGYTF
TRBJ2-1,TRBV29-1,NA,NA,TGCAGCGTTGTGTGGAGGGGCAACTACAATGAGCAGTTCTTC,CSVVWRGNYNEQFF
TRBJ2-1,TRBV28,NA,NA,TGTGCCAGCAGATTACGGACTTGGAGCTCCTACAATGAGCAGTTCTTC,CASRLRTWSSYNEQFF
TRBJ2-5,TRBV5-1,NA,NA,TGCGCCAGCAGAGAGGGTGTACAAGAGACCCAGTACTTC,CASREGVQETQYF
TRBJ2-7,TRBV18,NA,NA,TGTGCCAGCTCAAACCCAGAGGGAACAGGGCTGGGCGGCTACGAGCAGTACTTC,CASSNPEGTGLGGYEQYF
TRBJ2-7,TRBV5-1,NA,TRBD2,TGCGCCAGCAGCATGGGGACTAGCGGGTCCTACGAGCAGTACTTC,CASSMGTSGSYEQYF
TRBJ2-7,TRBV5-1,NA,TRBD1,TGCGCCAGCAGCTCCACTATCCAGACAGGGGGGCCCTACGAGCAGTACTTC,CASSSTIQTGGPYEQYF
TRBJ2-5,TRBV27,NA,TRBD1,TGTGCCAGCAGTTCGACAGGGTACCAAGAGACCCAGTACTTC,CASSSTGYQETQYF
TRBJ2-7,TRBV15,NA,TRBD2,TGTGCCACCAGCCTTGGACTAGCGGGAGTTTTAGAGCAGTACTTC,CATSLGLAGVLEQYF
TRBJ1-5,TRBV28,once,NA,TGTGCCAGCAGAAACGACATGACCTTTAGCAATCAGCCCCAGCATTTT,CASRNDMTFSNQPQHF
TRBJ2-7,TRBV5-4,NA,NA,TGTGCCAGCAGCAGTGGACTCTACGAGCAGTACTTC,CASSSGLYEQYF